This T cell receptor (beta chain) was recovered during a study of graft-versus-host responses after intestinal transplantation. At the level of the study: Anti-thymocyte globulin induction, then tacrolimus and steroids for 3 to 4 years, went to all recipients.

Only in-frame clones appear in the TCRdb table, and some are missing; sequencing was by immunoSEQ multiplex PCR. The table lists 8,500 to 11,000 clones, 30% to 35% of them singletons. V was cut by 4 bases and J by 0 bases, with 7 bases left in between. CDR1 is MGHRA, CDR2 YSYEKL, per germline. The CDR3 runs to 14 residues. Findings of the study overall: GvH clones detected in recipient marrow included some appearing first in ileum or blood.

The sequence was collected from a human patient who was an organ donor for intestinal transplantation. Sequencing used alloreactive CD4+ T cells from a mixed lymphocyte reaction culture, obtained before transplantation. Noted subset: CFSE-low proliferating T cells sorted from approximately six-day pre-transplant mixed lymphocyte reaction (GvH or HvG direction). The chain employs TRBV4-1 and TRBJ1-3, with D unclear. CDR3 sequence reads: CASSPVVSGNTIYF. DNA of the CDR3: TGCGCCAGCAGCCCTGTAGTCTCTGGAAACACCATATATTTT.